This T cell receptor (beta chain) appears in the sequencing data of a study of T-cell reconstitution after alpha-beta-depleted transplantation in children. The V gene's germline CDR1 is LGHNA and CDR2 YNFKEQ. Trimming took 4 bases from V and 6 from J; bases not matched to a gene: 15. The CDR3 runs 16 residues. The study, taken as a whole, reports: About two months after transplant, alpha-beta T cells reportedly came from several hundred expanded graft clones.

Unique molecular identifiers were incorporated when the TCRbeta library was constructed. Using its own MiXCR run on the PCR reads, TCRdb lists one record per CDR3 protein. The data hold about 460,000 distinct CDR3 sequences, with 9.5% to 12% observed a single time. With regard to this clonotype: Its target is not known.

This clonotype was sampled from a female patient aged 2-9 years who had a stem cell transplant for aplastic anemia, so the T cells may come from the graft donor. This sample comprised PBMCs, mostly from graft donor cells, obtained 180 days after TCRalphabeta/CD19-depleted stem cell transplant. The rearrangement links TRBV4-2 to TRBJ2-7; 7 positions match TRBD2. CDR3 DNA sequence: TGTGCCAGCAGCCCTACAACCGGCGGGAGCGCCCTCGAGCAGTACTTC. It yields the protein CASSPTTGGSALEQYF.